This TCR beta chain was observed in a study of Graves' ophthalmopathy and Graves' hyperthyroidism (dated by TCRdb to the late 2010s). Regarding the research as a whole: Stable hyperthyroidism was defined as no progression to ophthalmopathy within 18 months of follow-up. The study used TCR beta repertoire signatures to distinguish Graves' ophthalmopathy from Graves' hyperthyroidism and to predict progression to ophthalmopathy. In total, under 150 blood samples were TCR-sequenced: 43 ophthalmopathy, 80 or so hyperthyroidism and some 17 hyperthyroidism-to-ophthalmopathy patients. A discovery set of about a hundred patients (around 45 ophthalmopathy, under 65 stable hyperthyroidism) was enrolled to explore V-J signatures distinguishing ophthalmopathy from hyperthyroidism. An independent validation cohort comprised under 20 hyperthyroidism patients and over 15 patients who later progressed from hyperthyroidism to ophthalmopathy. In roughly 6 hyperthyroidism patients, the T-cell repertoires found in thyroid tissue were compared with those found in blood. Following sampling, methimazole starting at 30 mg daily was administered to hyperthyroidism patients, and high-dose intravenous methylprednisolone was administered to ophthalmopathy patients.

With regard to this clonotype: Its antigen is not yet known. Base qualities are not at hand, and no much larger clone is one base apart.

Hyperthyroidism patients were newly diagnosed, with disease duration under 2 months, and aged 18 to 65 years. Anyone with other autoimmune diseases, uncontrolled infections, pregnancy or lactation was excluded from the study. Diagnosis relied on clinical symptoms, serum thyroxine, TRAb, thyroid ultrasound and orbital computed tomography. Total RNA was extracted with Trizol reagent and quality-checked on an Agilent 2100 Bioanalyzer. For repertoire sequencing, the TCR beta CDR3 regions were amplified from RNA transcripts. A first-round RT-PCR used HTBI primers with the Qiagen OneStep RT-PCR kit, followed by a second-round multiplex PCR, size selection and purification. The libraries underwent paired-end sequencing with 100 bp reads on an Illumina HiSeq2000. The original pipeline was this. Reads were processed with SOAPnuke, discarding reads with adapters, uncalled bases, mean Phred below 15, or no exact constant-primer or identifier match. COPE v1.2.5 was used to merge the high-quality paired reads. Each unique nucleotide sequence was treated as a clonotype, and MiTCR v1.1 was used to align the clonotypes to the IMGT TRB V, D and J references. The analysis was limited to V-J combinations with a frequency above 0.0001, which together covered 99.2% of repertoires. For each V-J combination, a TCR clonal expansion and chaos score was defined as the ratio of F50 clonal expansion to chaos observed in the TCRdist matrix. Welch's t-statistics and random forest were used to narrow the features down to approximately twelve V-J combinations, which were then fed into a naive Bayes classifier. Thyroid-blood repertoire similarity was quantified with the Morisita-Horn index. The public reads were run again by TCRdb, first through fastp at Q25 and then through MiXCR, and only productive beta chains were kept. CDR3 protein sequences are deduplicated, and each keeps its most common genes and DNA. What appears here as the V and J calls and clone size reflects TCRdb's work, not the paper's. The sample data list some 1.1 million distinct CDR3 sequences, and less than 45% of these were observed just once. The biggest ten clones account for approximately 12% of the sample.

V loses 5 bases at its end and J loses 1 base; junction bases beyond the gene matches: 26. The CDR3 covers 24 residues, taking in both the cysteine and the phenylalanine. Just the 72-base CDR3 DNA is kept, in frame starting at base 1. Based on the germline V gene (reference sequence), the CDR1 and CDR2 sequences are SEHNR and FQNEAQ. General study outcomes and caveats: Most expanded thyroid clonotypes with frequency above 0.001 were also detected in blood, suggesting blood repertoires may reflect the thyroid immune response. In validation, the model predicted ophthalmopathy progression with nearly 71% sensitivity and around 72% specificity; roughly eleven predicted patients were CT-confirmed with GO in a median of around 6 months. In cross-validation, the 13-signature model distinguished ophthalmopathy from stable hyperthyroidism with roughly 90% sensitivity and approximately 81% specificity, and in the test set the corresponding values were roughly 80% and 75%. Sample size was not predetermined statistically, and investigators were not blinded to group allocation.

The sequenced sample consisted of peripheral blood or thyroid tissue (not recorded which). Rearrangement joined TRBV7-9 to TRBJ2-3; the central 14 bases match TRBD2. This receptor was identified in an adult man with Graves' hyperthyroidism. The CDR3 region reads CASSRPATGGSTSGRARGTDTQYF. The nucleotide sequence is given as TGTGCCAGCAGCCGCCCCGCCACAGGGGGCTCGACTAGCGGGAGGGCCCGCGGCACAGATACGCAGTATTTT.